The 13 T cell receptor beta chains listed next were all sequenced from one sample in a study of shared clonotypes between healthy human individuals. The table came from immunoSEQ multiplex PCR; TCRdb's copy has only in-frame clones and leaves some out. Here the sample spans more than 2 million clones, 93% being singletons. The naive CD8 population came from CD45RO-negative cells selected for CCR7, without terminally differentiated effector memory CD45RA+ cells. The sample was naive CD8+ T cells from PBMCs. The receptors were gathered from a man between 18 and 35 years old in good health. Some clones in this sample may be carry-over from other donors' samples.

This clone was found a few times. The CDR3 here is CASSVGGVATEAFF. The CDR3 DNA sequence: TGTGCCAGCAGCGTTGGCGGCGTGGCCACTGAAGCTTTCTTT. The chain recombines TRBV9 with TRBJ1-1; the D is unclear. The CDR3 runs to 14 residues. Germline CDR1 SGDLS, CDR2 YYNGEE. Trimming pared 2 bases from V and 4 bases from J, leaving 12 bases between.

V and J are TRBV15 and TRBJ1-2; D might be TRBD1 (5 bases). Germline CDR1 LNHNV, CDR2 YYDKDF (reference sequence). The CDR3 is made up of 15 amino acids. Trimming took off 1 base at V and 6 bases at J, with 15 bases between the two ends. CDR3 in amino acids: CATSRVPGDSHGYTF. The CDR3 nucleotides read TGTGCCACCAGCAGAGTTCCGGGGGATTCGCATGGCTACACCTTC.

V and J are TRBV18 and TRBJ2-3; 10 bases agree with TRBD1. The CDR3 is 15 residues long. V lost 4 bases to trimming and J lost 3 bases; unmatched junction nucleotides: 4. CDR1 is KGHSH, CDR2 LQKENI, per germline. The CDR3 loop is CASSLPGQGTDTQYF. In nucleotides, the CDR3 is TGTGCCAGCTCACTGCCGGGACAGGGGACAGATACGCAGTATTTT.

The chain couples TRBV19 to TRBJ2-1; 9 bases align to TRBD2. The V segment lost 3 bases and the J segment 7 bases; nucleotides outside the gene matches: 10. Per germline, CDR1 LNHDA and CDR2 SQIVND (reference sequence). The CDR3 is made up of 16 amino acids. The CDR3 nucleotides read TGTGCCAGTAGTATGTTGGGGCGACTAGCGGTAAATGAGCAGTTCTTC. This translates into CASSMLGRLAVNEQFF.

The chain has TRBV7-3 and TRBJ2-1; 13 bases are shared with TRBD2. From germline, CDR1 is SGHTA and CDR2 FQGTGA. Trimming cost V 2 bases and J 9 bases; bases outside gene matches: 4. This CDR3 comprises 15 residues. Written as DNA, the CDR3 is TGTGCCAGCAGCTTAGGGACTAGCGGGAATTCTGAGCAGTTCTTC. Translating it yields CASSLGTSGNSEQFF.

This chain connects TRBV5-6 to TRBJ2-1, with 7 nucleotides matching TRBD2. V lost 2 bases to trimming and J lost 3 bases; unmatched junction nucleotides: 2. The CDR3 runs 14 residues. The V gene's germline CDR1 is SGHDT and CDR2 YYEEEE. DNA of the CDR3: TGTGCCAGCAGCTTCGGGAGGAGCTACAATGAGCAGTTCTTC. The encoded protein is CASSFGRSYNEQFF.

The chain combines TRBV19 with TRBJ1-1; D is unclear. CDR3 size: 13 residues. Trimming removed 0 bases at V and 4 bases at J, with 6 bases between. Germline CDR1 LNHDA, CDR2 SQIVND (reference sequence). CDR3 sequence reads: CASSIEGITEAFF. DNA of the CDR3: TGTGCCAGTAGTATAGAAGGGATCACTGAAGCTTTCTTT.

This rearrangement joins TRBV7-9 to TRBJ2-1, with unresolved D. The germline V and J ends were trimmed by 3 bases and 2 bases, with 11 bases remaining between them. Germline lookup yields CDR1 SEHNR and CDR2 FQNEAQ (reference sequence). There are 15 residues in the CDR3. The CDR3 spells CASSFVRLTYNEQFF. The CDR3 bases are TGTGCCAGCAGCTTCGTCAGGTTAACCTACAATGAGCAGTTCTTC.

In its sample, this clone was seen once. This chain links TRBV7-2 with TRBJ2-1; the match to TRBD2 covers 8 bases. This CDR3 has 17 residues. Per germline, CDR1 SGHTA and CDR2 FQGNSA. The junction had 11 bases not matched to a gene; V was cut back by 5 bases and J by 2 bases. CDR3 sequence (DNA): TGTGCCAGCAGCCATAGACTAGCGAAAGCCGCCTACAATGAGCAGTTCTTC. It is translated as CASSHRLAKAAYNEQFF. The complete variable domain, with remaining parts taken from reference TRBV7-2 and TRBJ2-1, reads GAGVSQSPSNKVTEKGKDVELRCDPISGHTALYWYRQSLGQGLEFLIYFQGNSAPDKSGLPSDRFSAERTGGSVSTLTIQRTQQEDSAVYLCASSHRLAKAAYNEQFFGPGTRLTVL.

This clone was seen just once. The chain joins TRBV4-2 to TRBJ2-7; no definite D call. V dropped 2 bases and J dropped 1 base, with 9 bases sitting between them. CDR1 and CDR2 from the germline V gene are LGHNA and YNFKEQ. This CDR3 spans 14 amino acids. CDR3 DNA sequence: TGTGCCAGCAGCCAAACCCGGTCGTCCTACGAGCAGTACTTC. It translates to CASSQTRSSYEQYF.

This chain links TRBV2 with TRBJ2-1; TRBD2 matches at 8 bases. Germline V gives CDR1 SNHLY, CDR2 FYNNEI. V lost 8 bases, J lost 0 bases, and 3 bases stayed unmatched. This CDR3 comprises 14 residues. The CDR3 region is CASLLADSYNEQFF. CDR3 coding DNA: TGTGCCAGCTTACTAGCGGACTCCTACAATGAGCAGTTCTTC.

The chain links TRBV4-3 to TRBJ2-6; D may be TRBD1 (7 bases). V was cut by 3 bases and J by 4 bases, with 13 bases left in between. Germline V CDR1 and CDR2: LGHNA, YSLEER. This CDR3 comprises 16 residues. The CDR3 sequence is CASSQKTGRGANVLTF. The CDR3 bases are TGCGCCAGCAGCCAGAAGACAGGGAGGGGGGCCAACGTCCTGACTTTC.

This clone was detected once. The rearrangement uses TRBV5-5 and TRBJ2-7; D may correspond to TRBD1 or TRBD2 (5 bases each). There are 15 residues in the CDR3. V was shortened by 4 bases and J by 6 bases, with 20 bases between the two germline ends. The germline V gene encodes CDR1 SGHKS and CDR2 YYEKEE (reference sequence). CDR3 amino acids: CASSHRDPSPGEQYF. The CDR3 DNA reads TGTGCCAGCAGCCACCGGGACCCCTCGCCTGGCGAGCAGTACTTC.